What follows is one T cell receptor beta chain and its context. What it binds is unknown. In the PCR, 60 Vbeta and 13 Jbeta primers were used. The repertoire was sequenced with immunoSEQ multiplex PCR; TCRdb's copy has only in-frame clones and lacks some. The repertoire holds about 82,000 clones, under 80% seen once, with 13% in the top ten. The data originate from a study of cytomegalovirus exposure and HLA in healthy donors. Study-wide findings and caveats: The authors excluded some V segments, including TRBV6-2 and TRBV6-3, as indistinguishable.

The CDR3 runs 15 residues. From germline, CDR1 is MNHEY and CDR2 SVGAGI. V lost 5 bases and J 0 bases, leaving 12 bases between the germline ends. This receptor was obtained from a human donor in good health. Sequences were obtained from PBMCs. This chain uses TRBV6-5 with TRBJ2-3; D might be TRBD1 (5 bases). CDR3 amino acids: CASSLQGFSTDTQYF. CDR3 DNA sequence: TGTGCCAGCAGTCTCCAGGGATTTAGCACAGATACGCAGTATTTT.